The rows below give T cell receptor beta chains drawn from one sample of a study of PD-L1 blockade in urothelial cancer. Sequenced by immunoSEQ multiplex PCR; TCRdb stores in-frame clones only, minus some. The sample records 100,000 or so clones, approximately 86% being singletons. The sequencing here drew on PBMCs, taken around atezolizumab (anti-PD-L1) treatment. The receptors originated from a man aged 45-65 years with urothelial cancer. Each CDR3 is given with its conserved first and last residue. Each record gives: J gene, V gene, CDR3 protein.

TRBJ2-5 | TRBV5-4 | CASSSPGQQETQYF
TRBJ1-5 | TRBV2 | CASRSGTGPNSNQPQHF
TRBJ2-3 | TRBV2 | CASSPTSGRADTQYF
TRBJ2-1 | TRBV14 | CASSQESREGGDEQFF
TRBJ1-4 | TRBV7-8 | CASSRSRARNGQGREKLFF
TRBJ2-2 | TRBV27 | CASSLRRNRVGTGELFF
TRBJ2-1 | TRBV5-1 | CASRAFPRLAGPNEQFF
TRBJ1-5 | TRBV27 | CASSPGQSRNQPQHF
TRBJ1-3 | TRBV28 | CASSLTREGYGNTIYF
TRBJ2-1 | TRBV28 | CASSSGTHNEQFF
TRBJ2-3 | TRBV27 | CASSRRPEGQGVADTQYF
TRBJ2-1 | TRBV19 | CASSPLGQLTYNEQFF
TRBJ2-1 | TRBV6-1 | CASSGSSGRGEQFF
TRBJ2-7 | TRBV14 | CASSLQGQGIYEQYF
TRBJ1-1 | TRBV10-3 | CAISESQNTEAFF
TRBJ2-7 | TRBV28 | CASSLDRVGEQYF
TRBJ2-7 | TRBV7-9 | CASSTTVYEQYF
TRBJ2-2 | TRBV4-1 | CASSQDPRLAGGGGELFF
TRBJ1-1 | TRBV14 | CASSHEVANTEAFF
TRBJ1-5 | TRBV4-2 | CASSQDRTDYQPQHF
TRBJ1-1 | TRBV19 | CASIGRANTEAFF
TRBJ2-1 | TRBV10-3 | CAISGDNEQFF
TRBJ2-3 | TRBV5-4 | CAEGEVRADTQYF
TRBJ2-1 | TRBV5-1 | CASSLDPAGSLNEQFF
TRBJ2-4 | TRBV11-2 | CASSLNRQVSHIQYF
TRBJ2-5 | TRBV9 | CASSVAWGGRAQETQYF
TRBJ1-1 | TRBV18 | CASSPRGTGNRTEAFF
TRBJ2-1 | TRBV7-9 | CAGWSTGGLNNEQFF
TRBJ2-7 | TRBV9 | CASSVKLATGPYEQYF
TRBJ1-4 | TRBV18 | CASSSRTASGEKLFF
TRBJ2-7 | TRBV27 | CASQSLSGGPEEQYF
TRBJ2-7 | TRBV28 | CASRPQGLPSYEQYF
TRBJ1-5 | TRBV2 | CASSEAGGQPQHF
TRBJ2-1 | TRBV5-1 | CASSLGAGGAYNEQFF
TRBJ2-2 | TRBV11-2 | CASSLDRGTGELFF
TRBJ1-2 | TRBV2 | CASSNRDYGYTF
TRBJ1-5 | TRBV30 | CAWSPQTGEPQHF
TRBJ2-2 | TRBV7-7 | CASTTSGRGTGELFF
TRBJ1-2 | TRBV6-6 | CASRRESPGQGVGYTF
TRBJ1-5 | TRBV28 | CASSLGGGGNQPQHF
TRBJ2-1 | TRBV19 | CASSIVGTYNEQFF
TRBJ1-2 | TRBV28 | CASSLGGTLYF
TRBJ1-1 | TRBV5-8 | CAAKPSRGRRSEAFF
TRBJ2-1 | TRBV5-1 | CASSIAGTGRGLWRYNEQFF
TRBJ2-5 | TRBV29-1 | CSVELGAGPQETQYF
TRBJ2-4 | TRBV9 | CASSAGPADLNIQYF
TRBJ1-5 | TRBV27 | CASTTGNQPQHF
TRBJ2-7 | TRBV28 | CASSLSTYEQYF